This TCR beta chain was identified during a study of CD8 T cells in ankylosing spondylitis. Study observations and caveats: Blood of patients with ankylosing spondylitis appeared to be characterized by a TCR beta motif of roughly eight highly homologous variants. Reports say disease-linked clones showed up significantly more in matched ankylosing spondylitis synovial fluid. As for the disease-linked clones, they showed a CD8+ phenotype and occurred at relatively low frequencies in peripheral blood.

Preparation of TCR beta libraries was done by quantitative 5'-RACE with molecular barcodes. In TCRdb, the 5' RACE reads were re-called with MiXCR into one record per CDR3 protein. Of under 250,000 distinct CDR3 sequences in the sample, 9.5% to 12% were seen once. This clonotype was seen repeatedly, ten times or more. Its antigen is not known. The source of this sequence is a male donor with ankylosing spondylitis or in good health (not recorded which). Sequencing was carried out using blood, either unsorted or a sorted T cell fraction (not recorded which).

CDR3 sequence: CASSLAAGRASYNSPLHF. The CDR3 DNA follows: TGTGCCAGCAGCTTGGCTGCAGGGAGAGCCTCCTATAATTCACCCCTCCACTTT. The chain links TRBV5-6 to TRBJ1-6; TRBD1 is a possible D gene (5 bases). Germline V lookup: CDR1 SGHDT, CDR2 YYEEEE. This CDR3 contains 18 residues. The germline V and J ends were trimmed by 0 bases and 0 bases, with 13 bases remaining between them.